The rows below give T cell receptor beta chains drawn from one sample of a study of a mutant IDH1 vaccine in newly diagnosed glioma. Their antigens remain unidentified. The repertoire was sequenced with immunoSEQ multiplex PCR; TCRdb's copy has only in-frame clones and lacks some. The sample has almost 95,000 clones; roughly 89% are singletons. The sequenced sample was PBMCs, obtained from a glioma patient whose treatment included an IDH1 peptide vaccine. Receptor source: a woman between 50 and 59 years old with glioma. The CDR3 runs from the conserved cysteine through the conserved F or W. Each record gives: J gene, V gene, D gene, clone size, CDR3 protein, CDR3 DNA. D genes are given only for firm matches. Size tells how often a clone was seen (once, few, many) or the class of an expanded clone, and some rows leave it out.

>TRBJ1-5|TRBV6-6|TRBD1|NA
CASRSTGGRQPQHF
TGTGCCAGCCGTTCCACAGGGGGCAGACAGCCCCAGCATTTT
>TRBJ1-1|TRBV5-1|NA|few
CASSLASTDTEAFF
TGCGCCAGCAGCTTGGCTTCCACGGACACTGAAGCTTTCTTT
>TRBJ1-2|TRBV28|NA|NA
CASSLLRQDGGYTF
TGTGCCAGCAGTTTATTAAGACAGGACGGTGGCTACACCTTC
>TRBJ2-3|TRBV9|TRBD2|NA
CAGSVTSGGRTDTQYF
TGTGCCGGCAGCGTAACTAGCGGGGGGAGGACAGATACGCAGTATTTT
>TRBJ2-1|TRBV29-1|NA|NA
CSAVEGGGNNEQFF
TGCAGCGCCGTGGAGGGAGGGGGGAACAATGAGCAGTTCTTC
>TRBJ1-1|TRBV5-1|NA|NA
CASGTGNTEAFF
TGCGCCAGTGGGACGGGGAACACTGAAGCTTTCTTT
>TRBJ2-1|TRBV6-6|NA|NA
CASRPPDSYNEQFF
TGTGCCAGCAGACCCCCCGACAGTTACAATGAGCAGTTCTTC
>TRBJ1-6|TRBV5-1|TRBD1|NA
CASSSQGDSPLHF
TGCGCCAGCAGCTCTCAGGGGGATTCACCCCTCCACTTT
>TRBJ2-7|TRBV7-9|TRBD1|NA
CASSLPPGQGASGEQYF
TGTGCCAGCAGCTTACCTCCGGGACAGGGGGCATCTGGCGAGCAGTACTTC
>TRBJ1-1|TRBV28|TRBD1|NA
CASSAPGQTMNTEAFF
TGTGCCAGCAGTGCCCCGGGACAGACAATGAACACTGAAGCTTTCTTT
>TRBJ2-3|TRBV28|NA|NA
CASSLYRVNTQYF
TGTGCCAGCAGTTTATATAGGGTGAATACGCAGTATTTT
>TRBJ2-1|TRBV21-1|NA|NA
CASSKDGHQAHGNPNNEQFF
TGTGCCAGCAGTAAAGACGGGCACCAGGCCCATGGGAACCCTAACAATGAGCAGTTCTTC
>TRBJ1-2|TRBV28|NA|NA
CASSYLGSYGYTF
TGTGCCAGCAGTTACCTCGGGTCCTATGGCTACACCTTC
>TRBJ2-2|TRBV5-1|TRBD1|NA
CASRRTQGATGELFF
TGCGCCAGCCGGAGAACCCAGGGGGCCACCGGGGAGCTGTTTTTT
>TRBJ1-2|TRBV10-2|NA|few
CASSPNPTSNYGYTF
TGCGCCAGCAGTCCTAACCCCACGTCTAACTATGGCTACACCTTC
>TRBJ2-3|TRBV5-1|NA|NA
CASSPGNPSTDTQYF
TGCGCCAGCAGCCCGGGAAATCCTAGCACAGATACGCAGTATTTT
>TRBJ1-3|TRBV30|TRBD1|NA
CASRQGAAGNTIYF
TGTGCCTCGAGACAGGGGGCAGCTGGAAACACCATATATTTT
>TRBJ2-4|TRBV12-5|NA|NA
CASGLGQGAKNIQYF
TGTGCTAGTGGTTTGGGGCAGGGGGCCAAAAACATTCAGTACTTC
>TRBJ2-4|TRBV7-9|TRBD1|few
CASRQGDDIQYF
TGTGCCAGCAGACAGGGGGACGACATTCAGTACTTC
>TRBJ2-7|TRBV11-2|TRBD1|NA
CASSLWDREAYEQYF
TGTGCCAGCAGCTTATGGGACAGGGAGGCCTACGAGCAGTACTTC
>TRBJ2-6|TRBV7-2|NA|NA
CASSFDRSFPSGANVLTF
TGTGCCAGCAGCTTCGACCGCTCATTTCCGTCTGGGGCCAACGTCCTGACTTTC
>TRBJ1-3|TRBV29-1|TRBD1|NA
CSVLPGTAGNTIYF
TGCAGCGTCCTGCCCGGGACAGCTGGAAACACCATATATTTT
>TRBJ2-7|TRBV10-3|TRBD2|NA
CAISESVSGKAYEQYF
TGTGCCATCAGTGAGTCGGTTAGCGGGAAGGCATACGAGCAGTACTTC
>TRBJ2-2|TRBV5-1|NA|few
CASSLVGATDTGELFF
TGCGCCAGCAGCTTGGTCGGGGCTACCGACACCGGGGAGCTGTTTTTT
>TRBJ2-3|TRBV4-1|TRBD2|NA
CASSQEGLAGGDTQYF
TGCGCCAGCAGCCAAGAAGGGCTAGCGGGAGGAGATACGCAGTATTTT
>TRBJ2-3|TRBV5-4|NA|NA
CASSPGRSRLSTDTQYF
TGTGCCAGCAGCCCGGGACGATCCCGTCTTAGCACAGATACGCAGTATTTT
>TRBJ1-5|TRBV7-9|NA|NA
CASSDIDEENQPQHF
TGTGCCAGCAGCGACATCGACGAGGAAAATCAGCCCCAGCATTTT
>TRBJ1-2|TRBV2|TRBD1|NA
CASRFQGANYGYTF
TGTGCCAGCAGATTCCAGGGGGCGAACTATGGCTACACCTTC
>TRBJ2-1|TRBV7-8|TRBD2|NA
CASSLVVAGVYEQFF
TGTGCCAGCAGCTTAGTCGTAGCGGGAGTCTATGAGCAGTTCTTC
>TRBJ1-4|TRBV2|NA|NA
CASEQANEKLFF
TGCGCCAGCGAGCAGGCGAATGAAAAACTGTTTTTT
>TRBJ2-5|TRBV28|NA|NA
CASGNQAGETQYF
TGTGCCAGCGGAAATCAGGCGGGGGAGACCCAGTACTTC
>TRBJ1-3|TRBV7-8|NA|NA
CASSYGNTIYF
TGTGCCAGCAGCTACGGAAACACCATATATTTT